This T cell receptor beta chain was retrieved from a study of T-cell memory formation after mild COVID-19. This CDR3 has 16 amino acids. J lost 5 bases, V lost 7 bases, and 14 bases had no gene match. Per germline, CDR1 SEHNR and CDR2 FQNEAQ (reference sequence). TCRdb re-called the 5' RACE reads through MiXCR, storing one row per CDR3 protein. Of 90,000 to 120,000 distinct CDR3 sequences in the sample, 14% are singletons; the top ten hold less than 40%. Sequenced sample: PBMCs or a T cell subset sorted from them (not recorded which). The receptor comes from a man aged 18 to 29 who had mild COVID-19 (a few samples of this study predate the infection). Cell type and time point are not known. The chain is built from TRBV7-9 and TRBJ2-1, with 7 bases aligning to TRBD2. CDR3 residues: CASIPISAGIHNEQFF. The CDR3 bases are TGTGCCAGCATCCCAATCTCAGCGGGGATTCACAATGAGCAGTTCTTC.